One T cell receptor beta chain is described in this entry. This entry belongs to a study of CD8 T cells in Susac syndrome. Reverse transcription of roughly 0.5 to 1 ug RNA was carried out with random hexamers. Multiplex PCR with immunoSEQ amplified the TCR beta CDR3 across 54 Vbeta and 13 Jbeta. TCRdb passed the immunoSEQ multiplex PCR reads through MiXCR, listing each CDR3 protein once. The table lists 180,000 or so distinct CDR3 sequences, about 94% of them singletons. The sequenced target, TCR beta, came from blood CD8+ and CD4+ T cells. The length of the CDR3 is 15 residues. CDR1 is KGHDR and CDR2 is SFDVKD in the germline V gene. With 6 bases clipped from V and 4 bases from J, the junction kept 5 bases outside the gene matches.

What was sequenced was CD4+ T cells from PBMCs. The V call is TRBV24-1, the J call TRBJ2-1; 10 bases are a match to TRBD1. This sequence originates from a human donor in good health. DNA of the CDR3: TGTGCCACCAGTCAACCGGGACAGGGGTACAATGAGCAGTTCTTC. Amino acid sequence: CATSQPGQGYNEQFF.